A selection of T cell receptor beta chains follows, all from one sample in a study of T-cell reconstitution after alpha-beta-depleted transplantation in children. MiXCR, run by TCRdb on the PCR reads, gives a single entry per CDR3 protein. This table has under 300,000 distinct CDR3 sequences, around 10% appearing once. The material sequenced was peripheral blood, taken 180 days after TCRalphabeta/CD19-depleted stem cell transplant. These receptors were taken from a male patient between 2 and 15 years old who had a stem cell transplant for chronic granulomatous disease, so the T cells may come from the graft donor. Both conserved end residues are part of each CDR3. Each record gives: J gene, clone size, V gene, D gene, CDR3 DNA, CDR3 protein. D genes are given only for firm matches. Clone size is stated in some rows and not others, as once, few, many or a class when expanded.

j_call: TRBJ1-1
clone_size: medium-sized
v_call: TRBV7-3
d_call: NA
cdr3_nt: TGTGCCAGCAGCTTACAGGGAGGGAACACTGAAGCTTTCTTT
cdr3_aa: CASSLQGGNTEAFF

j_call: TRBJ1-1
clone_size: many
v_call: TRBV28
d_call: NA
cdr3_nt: TGTGCCAGCAGTTTAGGGGGGCTAAGCACTGAAGCTTTCTTT
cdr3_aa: CASSLGGLSTEAFF

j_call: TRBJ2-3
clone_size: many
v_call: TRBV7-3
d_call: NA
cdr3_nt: TGTGCCAGCAGTCAAGGGGAGACACCATTAAGTACGCAGTATTTT
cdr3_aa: CASSQGETPLSTQYF

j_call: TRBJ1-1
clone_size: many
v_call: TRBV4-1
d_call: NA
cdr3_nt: TGCGCCAGCAGCCAAGATTGGGGGGCTTCGAACACTGAAGCTTTCTTT
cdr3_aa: CASSQDWGASNTEAFF

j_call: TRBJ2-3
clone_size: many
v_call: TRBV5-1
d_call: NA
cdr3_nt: TGCGCCAGCAGCTTCCCGGGGGCGGAAGATACGCAGTATTTT
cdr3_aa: CASSFPGAEDTQYF

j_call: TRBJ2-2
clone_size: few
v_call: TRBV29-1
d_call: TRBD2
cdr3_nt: TGCAGCGTCCCCCGCCCTAGCGGGAGGTCCACCGGGGAGCTGTTTTTT
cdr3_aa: CSVPRPSGRSTGELFF

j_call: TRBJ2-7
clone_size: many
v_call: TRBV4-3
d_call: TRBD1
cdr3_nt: TGCGCCAGCAGCCAAGGGGACAGGGGTTACGAGCAGTACTTC
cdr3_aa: CASSQGDRGYEQYF

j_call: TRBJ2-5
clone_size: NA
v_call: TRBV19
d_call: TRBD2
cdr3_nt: TGTGCCAGTAGTCCAAGATATTCCGGGACTAGCTATTTAGAGACCCAGTACTTC
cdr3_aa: CASSPRYSGTSYLETQYF

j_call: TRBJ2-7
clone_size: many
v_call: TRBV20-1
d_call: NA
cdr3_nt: TGCAGTGCTAGACCCCCCGTGAGTGGCGAGCAGTACTTC
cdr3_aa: CSARPPVSGEQYF

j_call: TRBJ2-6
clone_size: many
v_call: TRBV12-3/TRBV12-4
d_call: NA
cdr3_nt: TGTGCCAGCAGTTTTTGGGACTCTGGGGCCAACGTCCTGACTTTC
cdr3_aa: CASSFWDSGANVLTF

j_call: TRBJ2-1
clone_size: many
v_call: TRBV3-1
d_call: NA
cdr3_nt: TGTGCCAGCAGCCGACTACACAATGAGCAGTTCTTC
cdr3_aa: CASSRLHNEQFF

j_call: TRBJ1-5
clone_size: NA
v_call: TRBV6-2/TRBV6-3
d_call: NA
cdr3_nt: TGTGCCAGCAGTTCCGTACCGGGGGCAGGGCGTCAGCCCCAGCATTTT
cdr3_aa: CASSSVPGAGRQPQHF

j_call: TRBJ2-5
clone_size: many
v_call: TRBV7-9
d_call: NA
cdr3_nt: TGTGCCAGCAGCCCCGGGCCTGCGGGGGAGACCCAGTACTTC
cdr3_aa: CASSPGPAGETQYF

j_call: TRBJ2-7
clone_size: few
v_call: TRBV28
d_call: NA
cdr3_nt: TGTGCCAGTCGGCCGCCCGGATACGAGCAGTACTTC
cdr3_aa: CASRPPGYEQYF

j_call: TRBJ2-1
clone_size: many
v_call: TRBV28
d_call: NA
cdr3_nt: TGTGCCAGCAGTTTTAATGCGGGACAGTTCTTC
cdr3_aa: CASSFNAGQFF

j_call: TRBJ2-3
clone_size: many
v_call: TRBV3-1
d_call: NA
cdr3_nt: TGTGCCAGCAGCCAGGGTCGGGGGGCCGGCACAGATACGCAGTATTTT
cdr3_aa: CASSQGRGAGTDTQYF

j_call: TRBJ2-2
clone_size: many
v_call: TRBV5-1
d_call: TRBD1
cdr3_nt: TGCGCCAGCAGCTTTCAGGGACAGTACACCGGGGAGCTGTTTTTT
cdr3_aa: CASSFQGQYTGELFF

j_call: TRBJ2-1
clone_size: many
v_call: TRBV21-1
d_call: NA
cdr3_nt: TGTGCCAGCAGCCCGGAGGGGGACAGGGTCAGATATGAGCAGTTCTTC
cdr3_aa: CASSPEGDRVRYEQFF

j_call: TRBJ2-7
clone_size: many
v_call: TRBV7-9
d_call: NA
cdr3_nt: TGTGCCAGCAGCCCCCGGGGGACAGACTACGAGCAGTACTTC
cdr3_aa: CASSPRGTDYEQYF

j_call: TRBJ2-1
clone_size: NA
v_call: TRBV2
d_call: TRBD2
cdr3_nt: TGTGCCAGCAGGCTAGCGGGCTACAATGAGCAGTTCTTC
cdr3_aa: CASRLAGYNEQFF

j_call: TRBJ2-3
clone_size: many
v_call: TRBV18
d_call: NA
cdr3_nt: TGTGCCAGCTCACCCAGGGACTTGTCCGCCACAGATACGCAGTATTTT
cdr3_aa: CASSPRDLSATDTQYF

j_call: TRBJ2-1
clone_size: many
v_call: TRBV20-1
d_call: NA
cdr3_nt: TGCAGTGCTGATTCCCAGGGCCCCTCCTACAATGAGCAGTTCTTC
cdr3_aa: CSADSQGPSYNEQFF

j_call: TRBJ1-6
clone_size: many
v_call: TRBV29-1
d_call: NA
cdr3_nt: TGCAGCGTCGGGGCAGGGGCAAGTTCACCCCTCCACTTT
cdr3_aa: CSVGAGASSPLHF

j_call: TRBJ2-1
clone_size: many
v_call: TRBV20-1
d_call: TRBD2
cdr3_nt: TGCAGTGCTAGAGATGTACTAGCGGGAGATGAGCAGTTCTTC
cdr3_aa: CSARDVLAGDEQFF

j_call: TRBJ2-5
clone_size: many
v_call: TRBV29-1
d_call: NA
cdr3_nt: TGCAGCACCAACAGCGACCAAGAGACCCAGTACTTC
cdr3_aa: CSTNSDQETQYF

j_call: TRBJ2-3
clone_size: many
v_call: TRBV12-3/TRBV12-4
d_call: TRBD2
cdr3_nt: TGTGCCAGCAGTCCCGCGGGACTAGCCGGGGCCGATACGCAGTATTTT
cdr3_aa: CASSPAGLAGADTQYF

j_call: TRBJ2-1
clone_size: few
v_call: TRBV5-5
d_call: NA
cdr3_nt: TGTGCCAGCAGCTCGACACTAGATTACAATGAGCAGTTCTTC
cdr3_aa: CASSSTLDYNEQFF

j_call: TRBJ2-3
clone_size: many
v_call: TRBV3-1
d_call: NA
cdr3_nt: TGTGCCAGCAGCCAAGATCCCTACACAGATACGCAGTATTTT
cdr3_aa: CASSQDPYTDTQYF

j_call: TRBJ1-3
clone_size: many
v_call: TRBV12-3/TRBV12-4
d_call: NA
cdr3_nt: TGTGCCAGCAGTTTACTGGGTACCTCTGGAAACACCATATATTTT
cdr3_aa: CASSLLGTSGNTIYF

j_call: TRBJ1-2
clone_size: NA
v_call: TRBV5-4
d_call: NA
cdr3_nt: TGTGCCAGCAGCTTCCGGACAGTGGGCGGTAGCTATGGCTACACCTTC
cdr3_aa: CASSFRTVGGSYGYTF

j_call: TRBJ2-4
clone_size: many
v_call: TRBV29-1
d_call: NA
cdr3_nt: TGCAGCGTGAGGGGTGGCAAAAACATTCAGTACTTC
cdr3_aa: CSVRGGKNIQYF

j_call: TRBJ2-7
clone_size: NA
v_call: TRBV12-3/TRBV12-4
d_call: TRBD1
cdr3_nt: TGTGCCAGCACAGGACAGGGAAACTACGAGCAGTACTTC
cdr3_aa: CASTGQGNYEQYF

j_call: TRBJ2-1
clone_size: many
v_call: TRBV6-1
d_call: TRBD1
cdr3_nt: TGTGCCAGCAGGGATCCGGGACAGCATGTGGAGCAGTTCTTC
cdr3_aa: CASRDPGQHVEQFF

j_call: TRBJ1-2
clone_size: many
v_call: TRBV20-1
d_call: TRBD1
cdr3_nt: TGCAGTGCTAGATCGGGGACAGGGACGTCGCACTATGGCTACACCTTC
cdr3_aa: CSARSGTGTSHYGYTF

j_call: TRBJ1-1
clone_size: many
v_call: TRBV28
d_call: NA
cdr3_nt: TGTGCCAGCAGCACTTTCGGCGGCGGGTGGGAAGCTTTCTTT
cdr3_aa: CASSTFGGGWEAFF

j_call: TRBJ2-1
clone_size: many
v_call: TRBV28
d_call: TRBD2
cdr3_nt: TGTGCCAGCAGTTTTGGGCATGGTTCCGGGACTAGCAATGAGCAGTTCTTC
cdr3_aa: CASSFGHGSGTSNEQFF

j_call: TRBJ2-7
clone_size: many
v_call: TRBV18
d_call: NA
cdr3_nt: TGTGCCAGCTCACCATTCGGGACGGGCGCCTACGAGCAGTACTTC
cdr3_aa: CASSPFGTGAYEQYF

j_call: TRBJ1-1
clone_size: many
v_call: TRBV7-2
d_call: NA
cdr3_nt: TGTGCCAGCAGCCCGGACGGTGCCGGGGTCACTGAAGCTTTCTTT
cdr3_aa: CASSPDGAGVTEAFF

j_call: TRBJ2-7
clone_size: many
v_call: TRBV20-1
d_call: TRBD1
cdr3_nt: TGCAGTGCTTTCCCAGGACAGGGAGCGGTCTCCTTC
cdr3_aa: CSAFPGQGAVSF

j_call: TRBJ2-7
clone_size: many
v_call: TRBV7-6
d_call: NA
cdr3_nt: TGTGCCAGCAGCTTAGGTGGTGGAGAAACCTACGAGCAGTACTTC
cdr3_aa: CASSLGGGETYEQYF

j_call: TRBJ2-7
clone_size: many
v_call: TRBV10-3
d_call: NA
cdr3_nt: TGTGCCAGGGAGGAGGACGGACCCCACTACGCCTACGAGCAGTACTTC
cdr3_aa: CAREEDGPHYAYEQYF

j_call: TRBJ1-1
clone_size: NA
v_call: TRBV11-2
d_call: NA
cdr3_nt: TGTGCCAGCAGCTTCTCCCGTGGGGAAGGACACACTGAAGCTTTCTTT
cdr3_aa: CASSFSRGEGHTEAFF

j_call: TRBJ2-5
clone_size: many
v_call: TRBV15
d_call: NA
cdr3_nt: TGTGCCACCAGCAGAGATGTCGGCAGAGAGACCCAGTACTTC
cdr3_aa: CATSRDVGRETQYF

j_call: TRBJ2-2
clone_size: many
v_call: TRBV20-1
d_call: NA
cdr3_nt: TGCAGTGCTAGGGAGGGGGTGGGCACCGGGGAGCTGTTTTTT
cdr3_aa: CSAREGVGTGELFF

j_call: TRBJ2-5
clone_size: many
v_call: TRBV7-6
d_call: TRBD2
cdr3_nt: TGTGCCAGCAGCTTAGCCTTGACTAGCGCCCACCAAGAGACCCAGTACTTC
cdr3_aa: CASSLALTSAHQETQYF

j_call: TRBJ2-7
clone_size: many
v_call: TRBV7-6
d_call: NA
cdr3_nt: TGTGCCAGCAGCTTAGGGCGGGGCACCTACGAGCAGTACTTC
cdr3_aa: CASSLGRGTYEQYF

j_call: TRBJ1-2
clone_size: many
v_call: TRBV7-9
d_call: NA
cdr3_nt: TGTGCCAGCACCCCAAGGGGGTCGGATGGCTACACCTTC
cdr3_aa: CASTPRGSDGYTF

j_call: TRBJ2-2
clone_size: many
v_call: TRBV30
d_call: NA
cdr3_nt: TGTGCCTGGAGGGGGGGATCCACCGGGGAGCTGTTTTTT
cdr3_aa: CAWRGGSTGELFF

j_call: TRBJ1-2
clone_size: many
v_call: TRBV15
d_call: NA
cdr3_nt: TGTGCCACCAGCAGAGAAGGGGGTTCCAACTATGGCTACACCTTC
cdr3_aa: CATSREGGSNYGYTF

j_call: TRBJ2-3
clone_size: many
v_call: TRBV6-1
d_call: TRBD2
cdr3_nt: TGTGCCAGCACCCCTAGGGGACTAGCGGGAGGGGGCTCAGATACGCAGTATTTT
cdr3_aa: CASTPRGLAGGGSDTQYF